What follows are 32 T cell receptor beta chains derived from one specimen sequenced in a study of cytomegalovirus exposure and HLA in healthy donors. TCRdb keeps only in-frame clones here, not all; method: immunoSEQ multiplex PCR. The sample includes about 130,000 clones, 89% of them seen just once. The sequencing input was PBMCs. The receptor set was obtained from a woman aged 18-30 years in good health and CMV-seronegative.

The rearrangement joins TRBV7-9 to TRBJ2-7; 10 bases match TRBD2. The CDR3 is made up of 15 amino acids. From germline, CDR1 is SEHNR and CDR2 FQNEAQ (reference sequence). J lost 5 bases, V lost 5 bases, and 9 bases had no gene match. CDR3 DNA: TGTGCCAGCAGCCTCGTAGCGGGAGGTATCCACGAGCAGTACTTC. Translation gives CASSLVAGGIHEQYF.

The rearrangement links TRBV30 to TRBJ2-7, with 7 bases matching TRBD1. The CDR3 has 12 residues. Germline lookup yields CDR1 GTSNPN and CDR2 SVGIG (reference sequence). V was clipped by 5 bases and J by 5 bases; unmatched bases: 6. The DNA for the CDR3 is TGTGCCTGGGACAGGGTCGGCAACGAGCAGTACTTC. Protein sequence: CAWDRVGNEQYF.

The V and J genes are TRBV7-9 and TRBJ2-2; 7 nucleotides agree with TRBD2. The CDR3 extends over 18 amino acids. Looked up from germline, CDR1 is SEHNR and CDR2 is FQNEAQ (reference sequence). V dropped 4 bases and J dropped 5; count of bases not matched to a gene: 16. The CDR3 loop reads CASSYPRWGRAKTGELFF. DNA for the CDR3: TGTGCCAGCAGCTACCCCCGATGGGGGAGGGCTAAGACCGGGGAGCTGTTTTTT.

The chain is built from TRBV27 and TRBJ2-1; the match to TRBD1 covers 10 bases. J gave up 0 bases and V 3 bases, and 5 bases lay outside the gene matches. This CDR3 spans 17 amino acids. Germline V gene lookup returns CDR1 MNHEY and CDR2 SMNVEV (reference sequence). The CDR3 here is CASSLTGGLSSYNEQFF. The CDR3 DNA reads TGTGCCAGCAGTTTGACAGGGGGCTTGAGCTCCTACAATGAGCAGTTCTTC.

On this clone: An end of the junction differs from the germline gene, which may be a read error. The chain couples TRBV5-1 to TRBJ2-7; 8 bases map to TRBD1. Germline assignment: CDR1 SGHRS and CDR2 YFSETQ. The CDR3 sequence is 14 residues long. For the CDR3, the DNA is TGCGCCAGCAGTTTGGACAGGGCCCCCTACGAGCAGTACTTC. Protein sequence: CASSLDRAPYEQYF.

This clone has just a few counts. Written as DNA, the CDR3 is TGTGCCAGCAGTGAGCGCAGGGGTGACGAGCAGTACTTC. It yields the protein CASSERRGDEQYF. The chain links TRBV2 to TRBJ2-7; D is perhaps TRBD1 (6 bases). Looked up from germline, CDR1 is SNHLY and CDR2 is FYNNEI. The CDR3 consists of 13 residues. Trimming took 3 bases from V and 5 from J, leaving 11 bases between them.

The CDR3 here is CASSPMTSGPAQYF. The CDR3 bases are TGTGCCAGCTCACCCATGACTAGCGGTCCGGCGCAGTACTTC. The chain combines TRBV18 with TRBJ2-7, with TRBD2 matching 9 bases. Germline loops: CDR1 KGHSH, CDR2 LQKENI. V gave up 3 bases and J gave up 9 bases; unmatched junction bases: 9. This CDR3 spans 14 amino acids.

The chain is built from TRBV15 and TRBJ1-2; D call uncertain. Trimming removed 0 bases at V and 2 bases at J, with 10 bases between. The CDR3 sequence is 15 residues long. Germline lookup yields CDR1 LNHNV and CDR2 YYDKDF (reference sequence). DNA of the CDR3: TGTGCCACCAGCAGAGAGCGGCGCCCAAACTATGGCTACACCTTC. Its translation: CATSRERRPNYGYTF. Together with reference TRBV15 and TRBJ1-2, the CDR3 gives the full variable domain: DAMVIQNPRYQVTQFGKPVTLSCSQTLNHNVMYWYQQKSSQAPKLLFHYYDKDFNNEADTPDNFQSRRPNTSFCFLDIRSPGLGDTAMYLCATSRERRPNYGYTFGSGTRLTVV.

This clone was detected a few times. The chain links TRBV6-5 to TRBJ1-5; D not resolved. V was cut by 0 bases and J by 0 bases, with 6 bases left in between. This CDR3 is 15 amino acids long. The germline gives CDR1 MNHEY, CDR2 SVGAGI. The CDR3 loop is CASSYSPRSNQPQHF. The CDR3 DNA follows: TGTGCCAGCAGTTACTCACCGCGTAGCAATCAGCCCCAGCATTTT.

This clone was seen just once. The chain is built from TRBV7-6 and TRBJ2-5, with TRBD2 matching 7 bases. V was pared by 0 bases and J by 4 bases, with 8 bases of the junction left unmatched. Germline V gene sequence: CDR1 SGHVS, CDR2 FNYEAQ. The CDR3 length is 16 residues. CDR3 loop: CASSLAGGPFGETQYF. In nucleotides, the CDR3 is TGTGCCAGCAGCTTAGCGGGAGGGCCTTTTGGAGAGACCCAGTACTTC.

Here the CDR3 reads CASSLAGRGVWYEQYF. In DNA form, the CDR3 reads TGCGCCAGCAGCTTGGCCGGCAGGGGAGTATGGTACGAGCAGTACTTC. The chain combines TRBV5-1 with TRBJ2-7; tentative D call: TRBD1 (6 bases). The length of the CDR3 is 16 residues. The germline CDR1 and CDR2 sequences are SGHRS and YFSETQ. V gave up 0 bases and J gave up 4 bases, with 17 bases separating them.

This chain links TRBV11-3 with TRBJ2-3; possibly TRBD1 for D (6 bases). The germline gives CDR1 SGHNT, CDR2 YENEEA. The V end was cut by 3 bases, the J end by 2 bases, with 9 bases between. The CDR3 is 14 residues long. The CDR3 reads CASSFGQTTDTQYF. As DNA, the CDR3 is TGTGCCAGCAGCTTTGGACAGACCACAGATACGCAGTATTTT.

The chain carries TRBV18 and TRBJ2-6; TRBD1 might be the D (6 bases). The V gene lost 3 bases and the J gene lost 0 bases, with 12 bases spanning the gap. The CDR3 covers 17 residues. Germline-derived CDR1 and CDR2 are KGHSH and LQKENI. The CDR3 here is CASSPFGQSSGANVLTF. CDR3 coding DNA: TGTGCCAGCTCACCTTTCGGACAGTCCTCTGGGGCCAACGTCCTGACTTTC.

As DNA, the CDR3 is TGTGCCAGCAGTTTACCTCAGGGTAGGGGGGAGCTGTTTTTT. Its translation is CASSLPQGRGELFF. The gene calls are TRBV28 and TRBJ2-2, with a weak D call TRBD1 (5 bases). CDR1 and CDR2 from the germline V gene are MDHEN and SYDVKM. Trimming cost V 2 bases and J 8 bases, with 12 bases left between them. There are 14 residues in the CDR3.

The chain has TRBV5-1 and TRBJ2-2; TRBD1 matches at 9 bases. The trim removed 4 bases at V and 4 bases at J, leaving 8 bases unmatched. This CDR3 is 16 amino acids long. CDR1 and CDR2 from the germline V gene are SGHRS and YFSETQ. CDR3 residues: CASSVRTGAPTGELFF. In DNA, the CDR3 is TGCGCCAGCAGCGTCCGGACAGGGGCCCCCACCGGGGAGCTGTTTTTT.

The chain recombines TRBV6-1 with TRBJ1-5; D is perhaps TRBD1 (5 bases). Germline CDR1 MNHNS, CDR2 SASEGT. The CDR3 covers 15 residues. Trimming removed 5 bases at V and 9 bases at J, with 20 bases between. The CDR3 sequence: CASSHQGGIGGPQHF. CDR3 coding DNA: TGTGCCAGCAGTCACCAAGGAGGAATCGGGGGGCCCCAGCATTTT.

The rearrangement links TRBV7-9 to TRBJ2-5, with D tentatively TRBD2 (6 bases). This CDR3 is built from 15 residues. The germline V gene has CDR1 SEHNR and CDR2 FQNEAQ (reference sequence). The V end lost 8 bases, the J end lost 2 bases, and 18 bases lay between the germline ends. In DNA form, the CDR3 reads TGTGCCAGCGATGTAACGGGGGTAAAACAAGAGACCCAGTACTTC. Translated: CASDVTGVKQETQYF.

The rearrangement joins TRBV18 to TRBJ2-3; D gene ambiguous. The CDR3 totals 12 residues. Per the germline V gene, CDR1 is KGHSH and CDR2 is LQKENI. The germline V and J ends were trimmed by 5 bases and 0 bases, with 3 bases remaining between them. CDR3 nucleotides: TGTGCCAGCTCAACTAGCACAGATACGCAGTATTTT. It is translated as CASSTSTDTQYF.

The rearrangement joins TRBV7-8 to TRBJ2-5; 7 bases map to TRBD2. The germline V gene encodes CDR1 SGHVS and CDR2 FQNEAQ. The CDR3 consists of 15 residues. The ends lost 5 bases at V and 7 bases at J; junction bases unmatched: 13. In DNA, the CDR3 is TGTGCCAGCAGCCCGCAGGCCGGGGGGAAGGGGACCCAGTACTTC. This sequence encodes CASSPQAGGKGTQYF.

The CDR3 DNA follows: TGTGCCAGCAGTGCACAGATTAACAGGGTCTATGGCTACACCTTC. It yields the protein CASSAQINRVYGYTF. This rearrangement joins TRBV6-1 to TRBJ1-2; a possible D gene is TRBD1 (6 bases). CDR3 length equals 15 residues. Germline values: CDR1 MNHNS, CDR2 SASEGT. The V and J ends lost 4 bases and 4 bases respectively, with 16 bases between them.

The chain uses TRBV5-6 and TRBJ1-1; no clear D. CDR3 length: 13 amino acids. The germline V gene encodes CDR1 SGHDT and CDR2 YYEEEE. Between the trimmed V and J ends, which lost 0 bases and 10 bases, there was a span of 13 bases. CDR3 nucleotide sequence: TGTGCCAGCAGCTTGGGGGAGGGCTTGGGAGCTTTCTTT. Translating gives CASSLGEGLGAFF.

As regards this clone: One end of the junction varies from germline; a read error may be responsible. The chain joins TRBV6-4 to TRBJ2-5; 9 bases are a match to TRBD1. The V gene's germline CDR1 is MRHNA and CDR2 SNTAGT. The CDR3 runs to 11 residues. DNA for the CDR3: TGTGCCAGCAGTCTACGGGACAGGGCGAACTTC. Translated, it gives CASSLRDRANF.

This clone was observed a handful of times. The chain uses TRBV19 and TRBJ1-5; D not certain. Germline V gene data show CDR1 as LNHDA and CDR2 as SQIVND (reference sequence). V dropped 6 bases and J dropped 1 base, with 10 bases sitting between them. The CDR3 extends over 14 amino acids. The CDR3 region is CASRGRPSNQPQHF. The DNA of the CDR3 is TGTGCCAGTAGGGGCAGGCCAAGCAATCAGCCCCAGCATTTT.

This sequence joins TRBV2 and TRBJ2-3; D is possibly TRBD2 (5 bases). Trimming pared 4 bases from V and 0 bases from J, leaving 14 bases between. Germline-derived CDR1 and CDR2 are SNHLY and FYNNEI. The CDR3 consists of 16 residues. The CDR3 spells CASSGTSASSTDTQYF. The CDR3 coding sequence is TGTGCCAGCAGTGGGACTTCTGCGTCTAGCACAGATACGCAGTATTTT.

The chain couples TRBV9 to TRBJ2-1; 8 nucleotides agree with TRBD2. The CDR3 totals 12 residues. Germline CDR1 is SGDLS and CDR2 is YYNGEE. Unmatched junction bases numbered 2, after V lost 3 bases and J lost 9 bases. The CDR3, as DNA: TGTGCCAGCAGCGGACTAGCGCTTGAGCAGTTCTTC. Translation: CASSGLALEQFF.

This clone was counted between two and nine times. This chain connects TRBV29-1 to TRBJ2-7; D is possibly TRBD1 (5 bases). Germline CDR1 SQVTM, CDR2 ANQGSEA. The CDR3 runs to 14 residues. Deletions cut 0 bases from V and 7 bases from J, with 16 bases between. CDR3 bases: TGCAGCGTTGAAGATAGGGGCCGTAACGGGGAGCAGTACTTC. Translated, it gives CSVEDRGRNGEQYF.

The gene calls are TRBV28 and TRBJ2-5; TRBD2 matches at 8 bases. Germline lookup yields CDR1 MDHEN and CDR2 SYDVKM. The CDR3 covers 13 residues. V shed 8 bases and J 3 bases; nucleotides not matched to a gene: 5. In nucleotides, the CDR3 is TGTGCCAGCGGGAGAGCGGGGGAAGAGACCCAGTACTTC. Encoded protein: CASGRAGEETQYF.

The chain joins TRBV28 to TRBJ1-2; 8 bases are a match to TRBD1. J lost 4 bases, V lost 7 bases, and 8 bases had no gene match. In germline, CDR1 is MDHEN, CDR2 SYDVKM. There are 14 residues in the CDR3. The CDR3 sequence is CASIEGTGGYGYTF. The CDR3 DNA sequence: TGTGCCAGCATCGAAGGGACAGGAGGCTATGGCTACACCTTC.

This chain connects TRBV6-1 to TRBJ2-7, with 9 bases identical to TRBD2. Germline-derived CDR1 and CDR2 are MNHNS and SASEGT. The CDR3 consists of 13 residues. Trimming cost V 5 bases and J 5 bases; bases outside gene matches: 4. The CDR3 region has the DNA TGTGCCAGCAGTTGGACTAGCGACAACGAGCAGTACTTC. It codes for CASSWTSDNEQYF.

The chain links TRBV5-6 to TRBJ2-7, with 15 bases fitting TRBD2. With 3 bases clipped from V and 3 bases from J, the junction kept 4 bases outside the gene matches. The CDR3 is 16 residues long. CDR1 is SGHDT and CDR2 is YYEEEE in the germline V gene. In DNA form, the CDR3 reads TGTGCCAGCAGCTCTGGACTAGCGGGAGGGGGCTACGAGCAGTACTTC. It yields the protein CASSSGLAGGGYEQYF.

V gene TRBV5-4 combines with J gene TRBJ2-5, with D hard to call. V was trimmed by 4 bases and J by 5 bases, leaving 12 bases between them. Germline V gives CDR1 SGHNT, CDR2 YYREEE (reference sequence). This CDR3 has 13 residues. CDR3 bases: TGTGCCAGCAGCCAAGTCATAGAGGAGACCCAGTACTTC. It is translated as CASSQVIEETQYF.

The chain combines TRBV5-4 with TRBJ2-2, with 9 bases that match TRBD2. V was clipped by 1 base and J by 5 bases; unmatched bases: 0. CDR1 SGHNT and CDR2 YYREEE come from the germline V gene (reference sequence). This CDR3 contains 14 residues. CDR3 nucleotide sequence: TGTGCCAGCAGCTTGACTAGCGGGACCGGGGAGCTGTTTTTT. Amino acid sequence: CASSLTSGTGELFF. The whole variable domain, remainder taken from reference TRBV5-4 and TRBJ2-2, is ETGVTQSPTHLIKTRGQQVTLRCSSQSGHNTVSWYQQALGQGPQFIFQYYREEENGRGNFPPRFSGLQFPNYSSELNVNALELDDSALYLCASSLTSGTGELFFGEGSRLTVL.